Reported below is one T cell receptor (beta chain). Its recognized antigen is unknown. Base-call qualities are not available, and no considerably larger clone is one nucleotide away. Including the terminal cysteine and phenylalanine, the CDR3 comprises 15 residues. Just CDR3 DNA is preserved here, 45 bases in frame from base 1. Trimming takes 4 bases from V and 7 bases from J, and the germline ends sit 14 bases apart. Taken from the germline V gene (reference sequence), the CDR1 and CDR2 loops are LGHDT and YNNKEL. TCRbeta CDR3 regions were amplified from genomic DNA by means of the immunoSEQ Assay, a bias-controlled multiplex PCR. Per the original workflow: The number of nucleated cells in each sample was estimated by amplification of reference gene primers within the assay. To quantify the absolute abundance of each unique TCRbeta CDR3 rearrangement, sequence reads were collapsed and filtered. Productive Simpson clonality was computed per sample as the square root of Simpson's diversity index over productive rearrangements. The clones in this table, taken by TCRdb from immuneACCESS, are in-frame only. Not every clone is retained; where verified, under half of the shortfall comes from an unresolved V gene, and the cause of the rest is unknown. The D gene and trimming were derived from the DNA, and the V and J assignments and clone size from that table. The sample table lists 100,000 to 150,000 clones, around 89% of them with a count of one. The ten largest clones take up roughly 4% of the sample.

At one collaborating source in Seattle, patients were enrolled during active infection and were followed longitudinally through the course of disease. Collaborating institutions collected whole blood in K2EDTA tubes following their own protocols. For TCRbeta analysis, collaborator samples were shipped as frozen whole blood, as isolated PBMCs, or as DNA extracted from either sample type. The record originates from a study of blood T cell repertoires in COVID-19 (dated by TCRdb to the early 2020s). For context, the study as a whole: Samples from collaborators originated in the United States, Italy and Spain and spanned both the acute and convalescent phases of COVID-19. Samples were obtained from the ongoing ImmuneRACE study (first 160 participants) and from 1,254 subjects provided by 6 global collaborators. The material from the prospective study consisted of cDNA or gDNA derived from T cells, B-cell-depleted T cells, or PBMCs. Sample metadata almost always included a de-identified subject ID, COVID-19 status, age in years and sex. Deeply sampled blood TCRbeta repertoires from subjects exposed to, actively infected with, or recovered from COVID-19 were included in the dataset. Where available, HLA class I and class II types were taken from metadata supplied by the sample provider and were not determined by assay-based typing. The repertoires were made available in a free public database intended to serve as a resource for research on the immune response to SARS-CoV-2. The paper's findings and limits, for the study overall: How much clinical and demographic metadata was included differed by source and by participant, and the metadata was provided uncurated.

The source of this sequence is a man aged 55 to 69 with COVID-19, enrolled during active disease. The chain uses TRBV3-1 (or the pseudogene TRBV3-2) and TRBJ1-6; the D segment could be TRBD1, given 5 matching bases. The sequencing input was peripheral blood. The CDR3 sequence is CASSPGLMGNSPLHF. The bases read TGTGCCAGCAGCCCAGGGCTTATGGGGAATTCACCCCTCCACTTT.